These T cell receptor beta chains were read from a single sample in a study of long-term antiretroviral therapy in people with HIV. Method: immunoSEQ multiplex PCR; TCRdb's copy keeps in-frame clones and lacks some. The data contain about 23,000 clones, about four fifths of them seen just once; the ten biggest clones take up less than 6%. Specimen: unsorted PBMCs, collected 0.3 years after starting antiretroviral therapy. The receptor set was obtained from a man between 45 and 60 years old with HIV. CDR3s include the opening cysteine and the closing phenylalanine or tryptophan. A D gene is named only where the DNA matches it firmly. A clone size is listed for some rows: how often the clone was seen (once, few, many), or a class if it is expanded.

TRBJ2-2	NA	NA	TRBV11-2	CASSFGQPTGELFF	TGTGCCAGCAGCTTTGGGCAGCCTACCGGGGAGCTGTTTTTT
TRBJ2-1	NA	few	TRBV11-2	CASSPRFDEQFF	TGTGCCAGCAGCCCACGTTTTGATGAGCAGTTCTTC
TRBJ1-5	NA	NA	TRBV28	CASSWLGQPQHF	TGTGCCAGCAGTTGGCTGGGTCAGCCCCAGCATTTT
TRBJ2-1	NA	NA	TRBV5-1	CASSLLVGATEGQFF	TGCGCCAGCAGCCTCCTAGTAGGCGCAACCGAGGGGCAGTTCTTC
TRBJ2-7	NA	once	TRBV10-3	CAISEGQSYEQYF	TGTGCCATCAGTGAGGGACAGTCCTACGAGCAGTACTTC
TRBJ1-1	NA	once	TRBV4-1	CASSQGPILTRNTEAFF	TGCGCCAGCAGCCAAGGCCCCATACTTACTAGGAACACTGAAGCTTTCTTT
TRBJ2-7	TRBD2	NA	TRBV9	CASSETGTSGSYEQYF	TGTGCCAGCAGCGAGACCGGGACTAGCGGTTCCTACGAGCAGTACTTC
TRBJ2-2	NA	NA	TRBV15	CATSRDWAVGTGELFF	TGTGCCACCAGCAGGGACTGGGCAGTTGGGACCGGGGAGCTGTTTTTT
TRBJ2-2	TRBD1	few	TRBV4-1	CASSLNARGPNTGELFF	TGCGCCAGCAGCCTCAATGCCAGGGGGCCAAACACCGGGGAGCTGTTTTTT
TRBJ2-1	TRBD2	NA	TRBV28	CASSSGLAGVRFF	TGTGCCAGCAGTTCGGGACTAGCGGGAGTAAGATTCTTC
TRBJ2-2	TRBD1	NA	TRBV6-4	CASSEDRAAGELFF	TGTGCCAGCAGTGAAGACAGGGCGGCCGGGGAGCTGTTTTTT
TRBJ2-3	TRBD2	once	TRBV5-4	CASSGGVAGSTDTQYF	TGTGCCAGCAGCGGGGGGGTAGCGGGTAGCACAGATACGCAGTATTTT
TRBJ1-2	NA	NA	TRBV6-5	CASKRGKFDGYTF	TGTGCCAGCAAGAGGGGGAAATTTGATGGCTACACCTTC
TRBJ2-5	NA	large	TRBV7-9	CASSPITREDQYF	TGTGCCAGCAGCCCTATCACCAGGGAGGACCAGTACTTC
TRBJ1-6	NA	NA	TRBV7-2	CASSLGGGYNSPLHF	TGTGCCAGCAGCTTAGGGGGTGGATATAATTCACCCCTCCACTTT
TRBJ2-4	NA	NA	TRBV11-2	CASSFFVKSGTLLPLIQYF	TGTGCCAGCAGCTTCTTCGTAAAATCCGGGACCCTCCTCCCCCTCATTCAGTACTTC
TRBJ2-1	NA	NA	TRBV4-1	CASSQVIYNEQFF	TGCGCCAGCAGCCAAGTTATTTACAATGAGCAGTTCTTC
TRBJ1-2	NA	few	TRBV19	CASSTLERGYNYGYTF	TGTGCCAGTAGTACTCTCGAGAGGGGTTATAACTATGGCTACACCTTC
TRBJ1-6	NA	once	TRBV18	CASSRGFNSPLHF	TGTGCCAGCTCACGGGGTTTTAATTCACCCCTCCACTTT
TRBJ2-1	TRBD1	NA	TRBV28	CASSRDRGQFF	TGTGCCAGCAGTCGGGACAGAGGACAGTTCTTC
TRBJ2-1	NA	few	TRBV6-5	CASSPPPRQFF	TGTGCCAGCAGTCCTCCCCCAAGGCAGTTCTTC
TRBJ2-7	NA	NA	TRBV7-9	CASSFGEYYYEQYF	TGTGCCAGCAGCTTCGGAGAGTACTACTACGAGCAGTACTTC
TRBJ1-5	NA	NA	TRBV27	CASSFLGGHQPQHF	TGTGCCAGCAGTTTTCTGGGGGGGCATCAGCCCCAGCATTTT
TRBJ2-3	NA	once	TRBV4-3	CASSRNLGDTDTQYF	TGCGCCAGCAGCCGAAACCTAGGGGATACAGATACGCAGTATTTT
TRBJ2-3	NA	NA	TRBV6-6	CASSPGRITQYF	TGTGCCAGCAGTCCCGGACGGATTACGCAGTATTTT
TRBJ2-7	NA	NA	TRBV13	CASSFVSDNYEQYF	TGTGCCAGCAGCTTCGTATCAGACAACTACGAGCAGTACTTC
TRBJ1-1	NA	few	TRBV19	CASSYLGTEAFF	TGTGCCAGTAGTTACCTGGGCACTGAAGCTTTCTTT
TRBJ1-1	TRBD1	NA	TRBV27	CASSPGTGANTEAFF	TGTGCCAGCAGTCCCGGGACAGGGGCCAACACTGAAGCTTTCTTT
TRBJ2-2	NA	NA	TRBV7-3	CASSPVGARGPQWDTGELFF	TGTGCCAGCAGCCCTGTAGGTGCTCGGGGGCCCCAATGGGACACCGGGGAGCTGTTTTTT
TRBJ1-4	NA	NA	TRBV11-2	CASSPSVAEKLFF	TGTGCCAGCAGCCCAAGCGTGGCAGAAAAACTGTTTTTT
TRBJ2-4	TRBD2	NA	TRBV7-2	CASSLSGGIAKNIQYF	TGTGCCAGCAGCTTGAGCGGGGGGATCGCCAAAAACATTCAGTACTTC
TRBJ2-1	NA	NA	TRBV4-3	CASSQDLTVSSYNEQFF	TGCGCCAGCAGCCAAGATCTAACGGTGAGCTCCTACAATGAGCAGTTCTTC
TRBJ2-7	NA	NA	TRBV13	CASSLGKRDGYEQYF	TGTGCCAGCAGCTTAGGCAAGAGGGACGGCTACGAGCAGTACTTC
TRBJ1-1	NA	few	TRBV5-6	CASSPGGAGYNTEAFF	TGTGCCAGCAGCCCTGGGGGCGCCGGGTATAACACTGAAGCTTTCTTT
TRBJ2-6	NA	NA	TRBV15	CATSSQLSGANVLTF	TGTGCCACCAGCAGTCAGCTCTCTGGGGCCAACGTCCTGACTTTC
TRBJ1-2	TRBD1	NA	TRBV14	CASSSRRTGGVSNYGYTF	TGTGCCAGCAGCTCGAGACGGACAGGGGGAGTCTCTAACTATGGCTACACCTTC